This T cell receptor (beta chain) was found in a study of blood T cell repertoires in COVID-19. Study at large: Specimens from acute and convalescent COVID-19 originated in the United States, Italy and Spain.

This clone is judged medium-sized (0.01 to 0.1%). Some clones are missing from TCRdb's copy, which holds only in-frame ones; the method was immunoSEQ multiplex PCR. The data contain around 60,000 clones, around 70% of them seen just once; the ten biggest clones take up roughly 18%. The germline V gene has CDR1 DFQATT and CDR2 SNEGSKA (reference sequence). The CDR3 is 11 residues long. Trimming cost V 7 bases and J 1 base, with 7 bases left between them. V gene TRBV20-1 combines with J gene TRBJ1-1, with D possibly being TRBD1 (5 bases). The sequence came from a woman aged 45-60 years with active or convalescent COVID-19. Source material: peripheral blood. CDR3 residues: CSVTENTEAFF. DNA for the CDR3: TGCAGTGTGACAGAGAACACTGAAGCTTTCTTT.